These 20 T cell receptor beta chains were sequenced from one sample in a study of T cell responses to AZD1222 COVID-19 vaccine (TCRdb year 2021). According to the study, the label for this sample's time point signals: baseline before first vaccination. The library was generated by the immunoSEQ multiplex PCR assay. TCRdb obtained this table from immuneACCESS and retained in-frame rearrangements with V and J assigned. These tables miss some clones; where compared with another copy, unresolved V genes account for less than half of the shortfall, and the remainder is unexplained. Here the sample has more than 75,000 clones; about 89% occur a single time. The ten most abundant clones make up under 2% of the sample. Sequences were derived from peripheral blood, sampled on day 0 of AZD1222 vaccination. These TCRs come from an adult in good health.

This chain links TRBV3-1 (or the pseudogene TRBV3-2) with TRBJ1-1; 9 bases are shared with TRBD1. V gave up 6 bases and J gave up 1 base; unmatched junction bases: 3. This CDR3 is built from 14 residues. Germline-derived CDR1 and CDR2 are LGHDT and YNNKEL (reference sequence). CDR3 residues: CASRDRGSNTEAFF. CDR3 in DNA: TGTGCCAGCAGGGACAGGGGATCGAACACTGAAGCTTTCTTT.

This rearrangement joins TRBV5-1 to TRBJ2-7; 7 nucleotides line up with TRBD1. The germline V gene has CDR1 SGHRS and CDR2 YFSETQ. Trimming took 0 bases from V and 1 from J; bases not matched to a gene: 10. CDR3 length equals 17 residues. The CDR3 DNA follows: TGCGCCAGCAGCTTGGGGATACCGGGACAGATTTCCTACGAGCAGTACTTC. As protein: CASSLGIPGQISYEQYF.

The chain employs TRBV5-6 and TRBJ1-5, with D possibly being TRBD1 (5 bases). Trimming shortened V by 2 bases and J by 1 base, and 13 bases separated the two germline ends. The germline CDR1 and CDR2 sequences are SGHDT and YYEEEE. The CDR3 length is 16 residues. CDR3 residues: CASSFGGRLSNQPQHF. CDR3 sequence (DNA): TGTGCCAGCAGCTTCGGGGGTCGGTTAAGCAATCAGCCCCAGCATTTT.

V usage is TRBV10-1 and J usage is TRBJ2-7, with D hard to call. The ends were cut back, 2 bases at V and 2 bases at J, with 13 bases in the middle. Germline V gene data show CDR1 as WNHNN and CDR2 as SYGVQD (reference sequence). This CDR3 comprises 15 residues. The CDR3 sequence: CASSENFNLPYEQYF. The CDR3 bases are TGCGCCAGCAGTGAGAACTTTAATCTTCCCTACGAGCAGTACTTC.

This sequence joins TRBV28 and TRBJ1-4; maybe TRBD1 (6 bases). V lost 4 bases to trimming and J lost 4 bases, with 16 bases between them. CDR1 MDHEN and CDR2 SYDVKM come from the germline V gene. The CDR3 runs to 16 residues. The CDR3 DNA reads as TGTGCCAGCAGTTCTGGGAAACAGGGATTTAATGAAAAACTGTTTTTT. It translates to CASSSGKQGFNEKLFF.

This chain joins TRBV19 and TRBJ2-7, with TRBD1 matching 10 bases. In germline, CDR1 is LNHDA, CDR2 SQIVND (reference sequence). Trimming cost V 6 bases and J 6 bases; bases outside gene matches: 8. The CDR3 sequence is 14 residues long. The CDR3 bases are TGTGCCAGTAGCCCCCGACAGGGGGCTCTCGAGCAGTACTTC. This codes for CASSPRQGALEQYF.

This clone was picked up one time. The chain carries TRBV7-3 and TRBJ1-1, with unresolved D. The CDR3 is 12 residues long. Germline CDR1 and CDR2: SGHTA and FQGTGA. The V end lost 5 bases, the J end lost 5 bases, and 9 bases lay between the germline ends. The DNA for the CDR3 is TGTGCCAGCAGCCTCATCGGGACTGAAGCTTTCTTT. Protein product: CASSLIGTEAFF.

The CDR3 region is CASTDNQRGGHEQFF. CDR3 DNA: TGTGCCAGCACCGACAACCAGCGGGGGGGCCATGAGCAGTTCTTC. This chain joins TRBV28 and TRBJ2-1; 10 bases map to TRBD2. The ends lost 7 bases at V and 8 bases at J; junction bases unmatched: 11. The CDR3 runs 15 residues. From germline, CDR1 is MDHEN and CDR2 SYDVKM.

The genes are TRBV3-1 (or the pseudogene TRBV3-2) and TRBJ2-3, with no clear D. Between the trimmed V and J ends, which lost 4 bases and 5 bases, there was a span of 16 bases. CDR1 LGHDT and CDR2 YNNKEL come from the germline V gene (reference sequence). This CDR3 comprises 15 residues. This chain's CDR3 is CASSRSSALGDTQYF. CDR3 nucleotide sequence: TGTGCCAGCAGCCGATCCAGCGCGCTCGGAGATACGCAGTATTTT.

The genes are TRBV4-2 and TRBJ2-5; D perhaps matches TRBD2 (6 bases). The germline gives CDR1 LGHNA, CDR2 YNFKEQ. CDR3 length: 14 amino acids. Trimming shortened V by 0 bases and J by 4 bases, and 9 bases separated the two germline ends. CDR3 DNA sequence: TGTGCCAGCAGCCAAGATAAAGCGGGAGAGACCCAGTACTTC. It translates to CASSQDKAGETQYF.

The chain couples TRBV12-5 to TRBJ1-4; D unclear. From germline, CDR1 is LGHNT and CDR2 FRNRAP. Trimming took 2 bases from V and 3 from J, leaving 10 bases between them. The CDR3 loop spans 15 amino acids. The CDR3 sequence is CASGLPGPANEKLFF. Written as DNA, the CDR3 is TGTGCTAGTGGTTTGCCGGGCCCAGCTAATGAAAAACTGTTTTTT.

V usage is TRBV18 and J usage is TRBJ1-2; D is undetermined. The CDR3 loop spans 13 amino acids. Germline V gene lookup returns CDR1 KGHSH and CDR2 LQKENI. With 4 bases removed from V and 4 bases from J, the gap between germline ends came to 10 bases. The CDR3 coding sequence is TGTGCCAGCTCACTCGGCAACATCTATGGCTACACCTTC. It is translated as CASSLGNIYGYTF.

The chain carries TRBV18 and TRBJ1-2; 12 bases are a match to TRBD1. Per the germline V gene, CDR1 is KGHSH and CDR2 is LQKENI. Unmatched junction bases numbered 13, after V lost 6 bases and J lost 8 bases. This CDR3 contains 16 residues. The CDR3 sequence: CASSLIRDRGHQGYTF. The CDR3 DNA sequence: TGTGCCAGCTCGCTTATACGGGACAGGGGGCATCAAGGCTACACCTTC.

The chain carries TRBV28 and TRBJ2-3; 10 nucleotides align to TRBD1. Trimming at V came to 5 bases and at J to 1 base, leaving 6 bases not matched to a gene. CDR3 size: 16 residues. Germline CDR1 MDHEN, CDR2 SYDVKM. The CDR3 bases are TGTGCCAGCAGTCCTTCCGGGACAGGGGGCACAGATACGCAGTATTTT. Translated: CASSPSGTGGTDTQYF.

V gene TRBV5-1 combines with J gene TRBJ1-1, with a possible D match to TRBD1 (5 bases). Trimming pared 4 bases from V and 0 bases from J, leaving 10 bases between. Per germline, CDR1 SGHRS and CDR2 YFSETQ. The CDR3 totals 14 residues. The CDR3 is CASSEGGVNTEAFF. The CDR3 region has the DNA TGCGCCAGCAGCGAGGGAGGGGTGAACACTGAAGCTTTCTTT.

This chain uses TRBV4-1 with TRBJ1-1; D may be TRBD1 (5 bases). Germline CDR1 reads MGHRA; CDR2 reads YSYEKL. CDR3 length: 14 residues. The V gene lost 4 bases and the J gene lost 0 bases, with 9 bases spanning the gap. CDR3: CASSRGRLNTEAFF. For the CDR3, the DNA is TGCGCCAGCAGCCGGGGACGATTGAACACTGAAGCTTTCTTT.

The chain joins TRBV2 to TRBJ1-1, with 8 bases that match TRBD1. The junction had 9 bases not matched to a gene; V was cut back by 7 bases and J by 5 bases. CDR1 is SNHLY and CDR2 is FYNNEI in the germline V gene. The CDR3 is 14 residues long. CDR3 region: CASTRWTGSTEAFF. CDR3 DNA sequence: TGTGCCAGCACCCGATGGACAGGGAGTACTGAAGCTTTCTTT.

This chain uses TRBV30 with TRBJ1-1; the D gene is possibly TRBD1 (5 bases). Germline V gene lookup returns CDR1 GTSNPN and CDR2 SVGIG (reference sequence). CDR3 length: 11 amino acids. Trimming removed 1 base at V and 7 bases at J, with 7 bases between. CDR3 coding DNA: TGTGCCTGGAGTGGACAGAGTGAAGCTTTCTTT. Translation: CAWSGQSEAFF. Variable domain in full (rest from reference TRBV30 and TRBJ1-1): SQTIHQWPATLVQPVGSPLSLECTVEGTSNPNLYWYRQAAGRGLQLLFYSVGIGQISSEVPQNLSASRPQDRQFILSSKKLLLSDSGFYLCAWSGQSEAFFGQGTRLTVV.

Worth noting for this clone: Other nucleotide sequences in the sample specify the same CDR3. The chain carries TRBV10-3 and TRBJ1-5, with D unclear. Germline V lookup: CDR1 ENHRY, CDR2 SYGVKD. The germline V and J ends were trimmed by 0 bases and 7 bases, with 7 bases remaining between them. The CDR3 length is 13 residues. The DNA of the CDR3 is TGTGCCATCAGTGAGTCGGGTGGGCAGCCCCAGCATTTT. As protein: CAISESGGQPQHF.

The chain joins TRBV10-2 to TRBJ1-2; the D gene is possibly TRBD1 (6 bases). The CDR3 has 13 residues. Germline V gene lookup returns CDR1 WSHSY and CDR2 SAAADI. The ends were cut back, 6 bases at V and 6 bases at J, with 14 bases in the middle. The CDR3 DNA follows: TGCGCCAGCAGCGAGGGGGTTCGGAATGGCTACACCTTC. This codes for CASSEGVRNGYTF.